This T cell receptor (beta chain) was sequenced in a study of Graves' ophthalmopathy and Graves' hyperthyroidism. Enrollment excluded any patients with other autoimmune diseases, uncontrolled infections, pregnancy or lactation. Each diagnosis was determined on the basis of clinical symptoms, serum thyroxine, TRAb, thyroid ultrasound and orbital computed tomography. On this clonotype: Its target is not known.

CDR3 regions of TCR beta were amplified from RNA transcripts. Second-round multiplex PCR followed a first-round RT-PCR using HTBI primers. TCRdb re-called the multiplex PCR reads with MiXCR, one entry per CDR3 protein. The sample holds about 210,000 distinct CDR3 sequences; 25% to 35% are singletons and the top ten take approximately 9.6%. General study results and limits: Researchers report that a 13-signature model separated ophthalmopathy from stable hyperthyroidism, posting 87.88% sensitivity and 75% to 84% specificity. Blood repertoires reportedly contained most expanded thyroid clonotypes above 0.001 frequency.

The germline V gene has CDR1 LNHDA and CDR2 SQIVND (reference sequence). The CDR3 length is 14 residues. V shed 9 bases and J 7 bases; nucleotides not matched to a gene: 8. The gene calls are TRBV19 and TRBJ2-4, with 11 bases that match TRBD1. The sequenced sample was peripheral blood. This TCR came from a man aged 45-60 years with Graves' ophthalmopathy. As DNA, the CDR3 is TGTGCCAGAAGGAGGACAGGGGGCGAGAACATTCAGTACTTC. It translates to CARRRTGGENIQYF.